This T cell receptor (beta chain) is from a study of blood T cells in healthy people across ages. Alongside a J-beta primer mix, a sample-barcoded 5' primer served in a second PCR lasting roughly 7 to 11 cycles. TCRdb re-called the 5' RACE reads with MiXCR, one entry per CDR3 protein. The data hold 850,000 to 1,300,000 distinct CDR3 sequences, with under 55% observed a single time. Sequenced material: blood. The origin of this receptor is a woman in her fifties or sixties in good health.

The CDR3 region has the DNA TGCGCCAGCAGTGAGTCAATGAGCAAGGGGTCTAAAGAGACCCAGTACTTC. Protein sequence: CASSESMSKGSKETQYF. V usage is TRBV10-1 and J usage is TRBJ2-5; tentatively, D is TRBD1 (5 bases). The CDR3 runs to 17 residues. Trimming cost V 0 bases and J 3 bases, with 17 bases left between them. Germline V gene lookup returns CDR1 WNHNN and CDR2 SYGVQD (reference sequence).